The 4 T cell receptor beta chains below come from one sample, sequenced in a study of T cell repertoires in cytomegalovirus infection. Each CDR3 protein gets one entry after TCRdb re-called the reads with MiXCR. The table has 680,000 or so distinct CDR3 sequences, roughly 30% seen once. Their specific antigens are unknown. Material: cultured PBMCs, obtained from culture after CMV antigen stimulation. These receptors were obtained from a human donor in good health (CMV status not recorded). Some clones in this sample may be carry-over from other donors' samples.

This sequence joins TRBV5-1 and TRBJ1-4, with a weak D call TRBD1 (5 bases). Germline V gene sequence: CDR1 SGHRS, CDR2 YFSETQ. V was cut by 2 bases and J by 8 bases, with 16 bases left in between. The CDR3 extends over 15 amino acids. CDR3 residues: CASSFLGPKEEKLFF. DNA of the CDR3: TGCGCCAGCAGCTTCCTGGGACCGAAGGAGGAAAAACTGTTTTTT.

Only a few counts were recorded for this clonotype. This chain joins TRBV19 and TRBJ2-4; D unclear. The V end lost 3 bases, the J end lost 0 bases, and 12 bases lay between the germline ends. CDR3 size: 16 residues. From germline, CDR1 is LNHDA and CDR2 SQIVND (reference sequence). CDR3 protein: CASSINGYIAKNIQYF. The CDR3, as DNA: TGTGCCAGTAGTATTAACGGTTATATAGCCAAAAACATTCAGTACTTC. The entire variable domain, with the rest obtained from reference TRBV19 and TRBJ2-4, is as follows: DGGITQSPKYLFRKEGQNVTLSCEQNLNHDAMYWYRQDPGQGLRLIYYSQIVNDFQKGDIAEGYSVSREKKESFPLTVTSAQKNPTAFYLCASSINGYIAKNIQYFGAGTRLSVL.

Ten or more counts support this clonotype. V and J are TRBV7-2 and TRBJ2-3, with TRBD1 as a possible D gene (5 bases). The V and J ends lost 10 bases and 2 bases respectively, with 16 bases between them. Germline V gene data show CDR1 as SGHTA and CDR2 as FQGNSA. This CDR3 is built from 14 residues. Here the CDR3 reads CATQGGWATDTQYF. CDR3 DNA sequence: TGTGCCACGCAGGGTGGGTGGGCCACAGATACGCAGTATTTT.

The table lists this clonotype with a few counts. J is TRBJ1-6 and V is TRBV5-4, with 8 bases identical to TRBD1. The CDR3 contains 18 residues. Germline V CDR1 and CDR2: SGHNT, YYREEE (reference sequence). Unmatched junction bases numbered 15, after V lost 4 bases and J lost 6 bases. The CDR3 DNA reads as TGTGCCAGCAGCGGGGGACAAACCGGGACAGGAATTAATTCACCCCTCCACTTT. This sequence encodes CASSGGQTGTGINSPLHF.